This TCR beta chain was sequenced during a study of liver allograft versus peripheral blood T cells. Across the study: The authors compared T cell receptor repertoires in transplanted livers with those in the peripheral blood of recipients.

This clonotype was counted many times. Its antigen is still unknown. MiXCR, run by TCRdb on the reads, gives a single entry per CDR3 protein. Altogether approximately 9,000 distinct CDR3 sequences are present, approximately 18% being singletons, with the ten largest covering roughly 1.1%. Germline CDR1 is LNHDA and CDR2 is SQIVND (reference sequence). Between the trimmed V and J ends, which lost 2 bases and 2 bases, there was a span of 16 bases. This CDR3 is 16 amino acids long. Study-wide results and caveats: There were reportedly differences between T cell receptor repertoires inside liver allografts and those in peripheral blood.

This chain links TRBV19 with TRBJ2-7, with a tentative D call TRBD1 (8 bases). This TCR was sampled from a human patient who had a liver transplant. Some T cells may have originated in the graft donor. The CDR3 protein is CASSISTGGATYEQYF. As DNA, the CDR3 is TGTGCCAGTAGTATATCCACAGGGGGGGCTACCTACGAGCAGTACTTC. The full variable domain, rest sourced from reference TRBV19 and TRBJ2-7, is DGGITQSPKYLFRKEGQNVTLSCEQNLNHDAMYWYRQDPGQGLRLIYYSQIVNDFQKGDIAEGYSVSREKKESFPLTVTSAQKNPTAFYLCASSISTGGATYEQYFGPGTRLTVT.